The present T cell receptor (beta chain) was sequenced within a study of blood T cell repertoires in COVID-19. Background on the study: Italy, Spain and the United States were the sources of the convalescent and acute COVID-19 samples. T cells, B-cell-depleted T cells, or PBMCs supplied cDNA or gDNA.

Per the study methods: Nucleated cell counts were estimated from reference gene primer amplification. Assay used: immunoSEQ multiplex PCR; TCRdb lists only in-frame clones, some missing. The V and J calls and clone size come from that table; D and trimming were worked out from the DNA. The profile shows 150,000 or so clones, more than 70% of them singletons. Germline CDR1 is KGHSH and CDR2 is LQKENI. Between the trimmed V and J ends, which lost 0 bases and 5 bases, there was a span of 17 bases. The CDR3 is made up of 17 amino acids. The genes are TRBV18 and TRBJ2-1; D might be TRBD1 (6 bases). This clonotype was sampled from a man aged 50-59 years with acute or convalescent COVID-19. Material for sequencing was peripheral blood. The CDR3 DNA sequence: TGTGCCAGCTCACCACCAGGGGGTGGGAGAATTGACAATGAGCAGTTCTTC. Its translation: CASSPPGGGRIDNEQFF.